The present T cell receptor beta chain was sequenced within a study of blood T cell repertoires in COVID-19. Study-wide context: COVID-19 samples collected from the United States, Italy and Spain covered acute and convalescent phases.

This clone was counted once. Between the trimmed V and J ends, which lost 0 bases and 3 bases, there was a span of 12 bases. The CDR3 spans 15 residues. Germline V gene sequence: CDR1 MNHNS, CDR2 SASEGT. How the authors handled the data: Nucleated cell counts were estimated from reference gene primer amplification. Method: immunoSEQ multiplex PCR; TCRdb's copy keeps in-frame clones and lacks some. The DNA gave D and trimming, while V, J and clone size come from that table. The sample shows about 240,000 clones, around 83% of them seen only once. The specimen was peripheral blood. This chain connects TRBV6-1 to TRBJ2-7, with D tentatively TRBD2 (6 bases). The sequence came from a woman between 55 and 75 years old with active or convalescent COVID-19. The CDR3 DNA sequence: TGTGCCAGCAGTGAAGCTGGGGGGTCCATCTACGAGCAGTACTTC. It codes for CASSEAGGSIYEQYF.